This T cell receptor beta chain was identified in a study of CD4 T cells in relation to SARS-CoV-2 and coronaviruses. Study-level results: Samples before the pandemic and after infection were not matched within any donor.

The CDR3 is 13 amino acids. V lost 3 bases, J lost 4 bases, and 7 bases lay in between. TCRdb's copy holds only in-frame clones and misses some; the assay was immunoSEQ multiplex PCR. Found here are fewer than 25,000 clones, less than 85% of them singletons; the top ten hold over 25%. This clone was found a few times. What it recognizes is unknown. CD4+ T cells from unexposed donors were obtained before the COVID-19 pandemic (2011-2018). The cells were cultured for under twelve days before CD4+ T cells were isolated. Half the medium was replaced with IL-2 medium on days 3 and 7. The origin of this receptor is a human donor in good health. Source material: CD4+ T cells from PBMCs, cultured in vitro. This chain links TRBV12-3 or TRBV12-4 with TRBJ1-5, with a tentative D call TRBD1 (5 bases). The CDR3 region is CASSFGGNQPQHF. CDR3 coding DNA: TGTGCCAGCAGTTTCGGGGGGAATCAGCCCCAGCATTTT.